Following are 27 T cell receptor beta chains from one sample sequenced in a study of T cell responses to AZD1222 COVID-19 vaccine. Repertoires were generated with immunoSEQ multiplex PCR, while TCRdb's copy carries only in-frame clones and drops some. The sample lists more than 95,000 clones, roughly 82% seen once, with about a quarter in the top ten. The sample in question was peripheral blood, obtained 28 days after the second AZD1222 dose. The source is an adult who received the AZD1222 COVID-19 vaccine.

This clone has a single count. The V call is TRBV6-5, the J call TRBJ1-1; D possibly corresponds to TRBD1 (5 bases). V shed 7 bases and J shed 1 base, with 10 bases lying between them. This CDR3 has 13 amino acids. The V gene's germline CDR1 is MNHEY and CDR2 SVGAGI. Here the CDR3 DNA reads TGTGCCAGCACTACCCAGGGGAACACTGAAGCTTTCTTT. Its protein is CASTTQGNTEAFF.

CDR3 in amino acids: CASGDPLNTEAFF. The CDR3 coding sequence is TGTGCCTCGGGCGATCCCTTGAACACTGAAGCTTTCTTT. V gene TRBV30 combines with J gene TRBJ1-1; D not certain. The V end was cut by 7 bases, the J end by 0 bases, with 12 bases between. The CDR3 is 13 amino acids. Germline V gives CDR1 GTSNPN, CDR2 SVGIG (reference sequence).

The chain employs TRBV5-1 and TRBJ1-2; D is possibly TRBD1 (6 bases). The CDR3 has 16 amino acids. Germline values: CDR1 SGHRS, CDR2 YFSETQ. V lost 0 bases, J lost 5 bases, and 17 bases lay in between. DNA for the CDR3: TGCGCCAGCAGCTTGGAGGCGGGACATAGTTGGTATGGCTACACCTTC. Protein: CASSLEAGHSWYGYTF.

The chain employs TRBV7-2 and TRBJ1-5; the D gene is possibly TRBD1 (5 bases). V lost 2 bases, J lost 4 bases, and 12 bases lay in between. The CDR3 has 15 residues. Germline CDR1 SGHTA, CDR2 FQGNSA. CDR3 protein: CASSLSGVKNQPQHF. The DNA of the CDR3 is TGTGCCAGCAGCTTATCGGGGGTGAAGAATCAGCCCCAGCATTTT.

The chain links TRBV12-3 or TRBV12-4 to TRBJ1-1; TRBD1 matches at 12 bases. With V trimmed by 6 bases and J by 11 bases, 4 bases remained unmatched. The CDR3 has 12 amino acids. CDR3 in DNA: TGTGCCAGCAGAGGGGACAGGGGGCCGGCTTTCTTT. Its translation is CASRGDRGPAFF.

The J gene is TRBJ1-6, the V gene TRBV7-9; TRBD1 matches at 8 bases. The ends lost 5 bases at V and 10 bases at J; junction bases unmatched: 10. The CDR3 length is 15 residues. Germline values: CDR1 SEHNR, CDR2 FQNEAQ (reference sequence). DNA for the CDR3: TGTGCCAGCAGCCTCGAATCACAGGGGGGATCACCCCTCCACTTT. This translates into CASSLESQGGSPLHF.

The chain is built from TRBV5-8 and TRBJ2-5; D possibly uses TRBD1 or TRBD2 (5 bases each). Germline V lookup: CDR1 SGHTS, CDR2 YDEGEE. Trimming took 4 bases from V and 6 from J, leaving 19 bases between them. CDR3 length: 15 amino acids. The CDR3 protein is CASSPRDPRLKTQYF. The CDR3 bases are TGTGCCAGCAGCCCCCGGGACCCGCGCCTGAAGACCCAGTACTTC.

The chain employs TRBV5-5 and TRBJ2-7; D unresolved. With 2 bases removed from V and 3 bases from J, the gap between germline ends came to 9 bases. This CDR3 has 13 amino acids. The germline V gene encodes CDR1 SGHKS and CDR2 YYEKEE (reference sequence). CDR3 protein: CASSFSGFYEQYF. In DNA, the CDR3 is TGTGCCAGCAGCTTTTCAGGATTCTACGAGCAGTACTTC.

The chain links TRBV12-3 or TRBV12-4 to TRBJ1-1, with 7 nucleotides matching TRBD1. Losses at the gene ends were 5 bases for V and 4 bases for J; bases not matched to a gene: 4. CDR3 length equals 13 residues. CDR3 in DNA: TGTGCCAGCAGTCGACAGGGAGGCACTGAAGCTTTCTTT. Residues: CASSRQGGTEAFF.

The chain joins TRBV28 to TRBJ1-5, with TRBD1 matching over 9 bases. V dropped 5 bases and J dropped 7; count of bases not matched to a gene: 6. The CDR3 loop spans 14 amino acids. Germline lookup yields CDR1 MDHEN and CDR2 SYDVKM. This CDR3 is CASSPQGARQPQHF. For the CDR3, the DNA is TGTGCCAGCAGTCCACAGGGGGCAAGGCAGCCCCAGCATTTT.

This clone showed up just once. This specimen includes other DNA sequences encoding the same CDR3. The rearrangement joins TRBV7-2 to TRBJ1-5; the D is unclear. V was shortened by 4 bases and J by 7 bases, with 11 bases between the two germline ends. This CDR3 comprises 13 residues. In germline, CDR1 is SGHTA, CDR2 FQGNSA. The CDR3 protein is CASSSWTDQPQHF. Written as DNA, the CDR3 is TGTGCCAGCAGCTCTTGGACTGACCAGCCCCAGCATTTT.

The chain joins TRBV28 to TRBJ1-5; 9 positions match TRBD1. CDR1 and CDR2 from the germline V gene are MDHEN and SYDVKM. Trimming took 6 bases from V and 5 from J; bases not matched to a gene: 11. The CDR3 is 16 amino acids. The chain's CDR3 is CASSKGQGKVHQPQHF. In nucleotides, the CDR3 is TGTGCCAGCAGCAAGGGACAGGGTAAGGTACATCAGCCCCAGCATTTT.

The chain joins TRBV15 to TRBJ1-1; D is uncertain. The V end was cut by 3 bases, the J end by 5 bases, with 7 bases between. The CDR3 is 12 amino acids. Germline lookup yields CDR1 LNHNV and CDR2 YYDKDF (reference sequence). The CDR3 loop reads CATSSPGTEAFF. The CDR3 DNA sequence: TGTGCCACCAGCAGTCCGGGGACTGAAGCTTTCTTT.

The V call is TRBV19, the J call TRBJ1-5; D gene uncertain. Germline assignment: CDR1 LNHDA and CDR2 SQIVND (reference sequence). Trimming cost V 6 bases and J 4 bases, with 13 bases left between them. The CDR3 is 14 residues long. In nucleotides, the CDR3 is TGTGCCAGTAGCCCCGCCAGTATTAATCAGCCCCAGCATTTT. Its protein product is CASSPASINQPQHF. The entire variable domain, with the rest obtained from reference TRBV19 and TRBJ1-5, is as follows: DGGITQSPKYLFRKEGQNVTLSCEQNLNHDAMYWYRQDPGQGLRLIYYSQIVNDFQKGDIAEGYSVSREKKESFPLTVTSAQKNPTAFYLCASSPASINQPQHFGDGTRLSIL.

The V call is TRBV29-1, the J call TRBJ1-1; 8 bases match TRBD1. V shed 7 bases, J shed 0 bases, and the junction held 7 bases outside the gene matches. The CDR3 runs to 14 residues. Germline values: CDR1 SQVTM, CDR2 ANQGSEA. CDR3 DNA sequence: TGCAGCGGAGACAGGGGAGCCATGAACACTGAAGCTTTCTTT. It yields the protein CSGDRGAMNTEAFF.

The genes are TRBV19 and TRBJ1-6; 7 bases map to TRBD1. The germline V gene encodes CDR1 LNHDA and CDR2 SQIVND (reference sequence). The CDR3 sequence is 15 residues long. V lost 4 bases to trimming and J lost 3 bases; unmatched junction nucleotides: 3. CDR3 residues: CASSTRTGYNSPLHF. DNA for the CDR3: TGTGCCAGTAGTACAAGGACAGGCTATAATTCACCCCTCCACTTT.

The V and J genes are TRBV19 and TRBJ2-1; maybe TRBD1 (5 bases). CDR1 and CDR2 (germline): LNHDA, SQIVND (reference sequence). This CDR3 is built from 13 residues. Trimming shortened V by 3 bases and J by 12 bases, and 15 bases separated the two germline ends. CDR3 in amino acids: CASSIPPQGRQFF. In DNA, the CDR3 is TGTGCCAGTAGTATCCCTCCTCAGGGTCGGCAGTTCTTC.

The chain is built from TRBV5-1 and TRBJ1-1; D is unclear. The CDR3 spans 15 residues. The ends were cut back, 1 base at V and 5 bases at J, with 15 bases in the middle. Germline V gene data show CDR1 as SGHRS and CDR2 as YFSETQ. The chain's CDR3 is CASSLPAPGGTEAFF. In DNA form, the CDR3 reads TGCGCCAGCAGCTTGCCGGCCCCTGGTGGGACTGAAGCTTTCTTT.

This clone came up once. The chain couples TRBV6-5 to TRBJ1-5, with a possible D match to TRBD1 (6 bases). This CDR3 comprises 14 residues. The germline V gene has CDR1 MNHEY and CDR2 SVGAGI. The V and J ends lost 6 bases and 6 bases respectively, with 15 bases between them. The CDR3 sequence: CASSHRGPGQPQHF. CDR3 DNA sequence: TGTGCCAGCAGCCACCGGGGGCCGGGTCAGCCCCAGCATTTT.

The V call is TRBV3-1 (or the pseudogene TRBV3-2), the J call TRBJ1-1, with D unresolved. CDR1 is LGHDT, CDR2 YNNKEL, per germline (reference sequence). The CDR3 covers 15 residues. Trimming pared 2 bases from V and 4 bases from J, leaving 14 bases between. CDR3 residues: CASSQSITRGTEAFF. The DNA for the CDR3 is TGTGCCAGCAGCCAAAGTATCACACGGGGCACTGAAGCTTTCTTT.

This clone was observed a handful of times. The V call is TRBV7-2, the J call TRBJ2-7, with unresolved D. From germline, CDR1 is SGHTA and CDR2 FQGNSA. The CDR3 loop spans 15 amino acids. Trimming removed 2 bases at V and 0 bases at J, with 11 bases between. For the CDR3, the DNA is TGTGCCAGCAGCTTAAGGGTATCCTCCTCCTACGAGCAGTACTTC. Translation: CASSLRVSSSYEQYF.

This sequence joins TRBV5-6 and TRBJ1-1; D is possibly TRBD1 (5 bases). Germline V gives CDR1 SGHDT, CDR2 YYEEEE. The CDR3 runs to 13 residues. With 0 bases removed from V and 11 bases from J, the gap between germline ends came to 14 bases. This CDR3 reads CASSLVSEGSAFF. The CDR3 DNA sequence: TGTGCCAGCAGCTTGGTTTCGGAGGGGAGTGCTTTCTTT.

The genes are TRBV27 and TRBJ2-1; a possible D gene is TRBD2 (5 bases). CDR1 is MNHEY, CDR2 SMNVEV, per germline (reference sequence). Trimming removed 7 bases from V and 0 bases from J, with 13 bases in between. CDR3 length: 15 residues. The CDR3 reads CASNQAASSYNEQFF. The CDR3 coding sequence is TGTGCCAGCAACCAAGCGGCTTCCTCCTACAATGAGCAGTTCTTC.

The CDR3: CASSIPGTAYGYTF. For the CDR3, the DNA is TGTGCCAGTAGTATCCCCGGGACGGCCTATGGCTACACCTTC. The chain joins TRBV19 to TRBJ1-2; the D gene is possibly TRBD1 (5 bases). Trimming removed 3 bases from V and 4 bases from J, with 12 bases in between. This CDR3 is built from 14 residues. CDR1 and CDR2 from the germline V gene are LNHDA and SQIVND (reference sequence).

This chain connects TRBV18 to TRBJ1-1; unclear D gene. V lost 2 bases, J lost 10 bases, and 14 bases lay in between. The germline gives CDR1 KGHSH, CDR2 LQKENI. This CDR3 comprises 13 residues. The CDR3 DNA reads as TGTGCCAGCTCACCATGGGAAGGATGGGGAGCTTTCTTT. Protein sequence: CASSPWEGWGAFF.

V usage is TRBV3-1 (or the pseudogene TRBV3-2) and J usage is TRBJ2-7; the match to TRBD2 covers 8 bases. The CDR3 totals 14 residues. The germline gives CDR1 LGHDT, CDR2 YNNKEL (reference sequence). With 5 bases clipped from V and 5 bases from J, the junction kept 8 bases outside the gene matches. This CDR3 reads CASSYLGLAHEQYF. CDR3 in DNA: TGTGCCAGCAGCTACCTCGGACTAGCCCACGAGCAGTACTTC.

The rearrangement uses TRBV9 and TRBJ1-2; D not resolved. In germline, CDR1 is SGDLS, CDR2 YYNGEE. This CDR3 contains 15 residues. Trimming removed 0 bases from V and 0 bases from J, with 9 bases in between. Here the CDR3 reads CASSVGTDANYGYTF. In nucleotides, the CDR3 is TGTGCCAGCAGCGTAGGGACGGACGCTAACTATGGCTACACCTTC.